The 27 T cell receptor beta chains below were found in one sample sequenced in a study of PD-L1 blockade in urothelial cancer. Generated by immunoSEQ multiplex PCR, the TCRdb table keeps only in-frame clones and is missing some. The data show under 55,000 clones, about 88% seen once. The time point is: pretreatment peripheral blood. Here the sequenced sample was PBMCs, taken around atezolizumab (anti-PD-L1) treatment. The receptors come from a man between 65 and 85 years old with urothelial cancer.

This clone was detected only once. The chain couples TRBV7-7 to TRBJ2-7; D is undetermined. V gave up 3 bases and J gave up 3 bases, with 9 bases separating them. The CDR3 contains 13 residues. CDR1 is SSHAT, CDR2 FNYEAQ, per germline (reference sequence). The chain's CDR3 is CASSFRLNYEQYF. CDR3 in DNA: TGTGCCAGCAGCTTTCGGTTAAACTACGAGCAGTACTTC.

The chain recombines TRBV19 with TRBJ2-5; 11 nucleotides align to TRBD1. Germline V lookup: CDR1 LNHDA, CDR2 SQIVND (reference sequence). V gave up 8 bases and J gave up 5 bases; unmatched junction bases: 7. The CDR3 covers 14 residues. Written as DNA, the CDR3 is TGTGCCAGTGGGACAGGGGGATTGGGGGAGACCCAGTACTTC. Its protein product is CASGTGGLGETQYF.

This clone was recorded only once. This rearrangement joins TRBV2 to TRBJ2-7; 7 bases line up with TRBD1. CDR1 SNHLY and CDR2 FYNNEI come from the germline V gene. V dropped 7 bases and J dropped 3; count of bases not matched to a gene: 3. The CDR3 is 12 amino acids. The CDR3 coding sequence is TGTGCCAGCACTAGGACAGGCTACGAGCAGTACTTC. This sequence encodes CASTRTGYEQYF.

CDR3 protein: CSVQVTSGRIETQYF. CDR3 bases: TGCAGCGTTCAGGTGACTAGCGGGAGGATAGAGACCCAGTACTTC. V usage is TRBV29-1 and J usage is TRBJ2-5; 13 bases agree with TRBD2. In germline, CDR1 is SQVTM, CDR2 ANQGSEA. The CDR3 extends over 15 amino acids. V dropped 5 bases and J dropped 4; count of bases not matched to a gene: 7.

The V call is TRBV5-1, the J call TRBJ2-7; 9 positions match TRBD2. This CDR3 is built from 13 residues. The germline CDR1 and CDR2 sequences are SGHRS and YFSETQ. Trimming at V came to 5 bases and at J to 4 bases, leaving 4 bases not matched to a gene. CDR3 nucleotides: TGCGCCAGCAGGGCGGGAGGGCGGTACGAGCAGTACTTC. This codes for CASRAGGRYEQYF.

V and J are TRBV7-2 and TRBJ2-1, with 11 bases aligning to TRBD2. Trimming took 5 bases from V and 4 from J; bases not matched to a gene: 4. The CDR3 extends over 15 amino acids. Germline loops: CDR1 SGHTA, CDR2 FQGNSA. The CDR3 loop is CASSVGTSGYNEQFF. CDR3 nucleotides: TGTGCCAGCAGCGTCGGGACTAGCGGATACAATGAGCAGTTCTTC.

The V call is TRBV27, the J call TRBJ1-2, with D maybe TRBD1 (5 bases). V was shortened by 2 bases and J by 6 bases, with 16 bases between the two germline ends. This CDR3 contains 15 residues. CDR1 and CDR2 (germline): MNHEY, SMNVEV (reference sequence). CDR3 protein: CASSLIASAGNGYTF. The CDR3 DNA reads TGTGCCAGCAGTTTAATTGCTTCGGCAGGGAATGGCTACACCTTC.

V gene TRBV7-2 combines with J gene TRBJ1-2; no reliable D call. V was trimmed by 5 bases and J by 2 bases, leaving 12 bases between them. CDR3 length: 14 residues. The germline gives CDR1 SGHTA, CDR2 FQGNSA. The CDR3 DNA follows: TGTGCCAGCAGCCCTGGGAGAGGGAACTATGGCTACACCTTC. Encoded protein: CASSPGRGNYGYTF.

V and J are TRBV4-3 and TRBJ1-1, with D perhaps matching TRBD1 (6 bases). Trimming shortened V by 6 bases and J by 4 bases, and 18 bases separated the two germline ends. Germline assignment: CDR1 LGHNA and CDR2 YSLEER. There are 15 residues in the CDR3. The CDR3 loop reads CASRIDRSRVTEAFF. The DNA of the CDR3 is TGCGCCAGCAGGATTGACAGGAGTCGTGTCACTGAAGCTTTCTTT.

The chain carries TRBV9 and TRBJ1-5; no reliable D call. From germline, CDR1 is SGDLS and CDR2 YYNGEE. The CDR3 runs 15 residues. Trimming pared 0 bases from V and 3 bases from J, leaving 10 bases between. Written as DNA, the CDR3 is TGTGCCAGCAGCGTAGGGGAGGGCGCCAATCAGCCCCAGCATTTT. Protein sequence: CASSVGEGANQPQHF.

V usage is TRBV5-8 and J usage is TRBJ2-1; 9 bases align to TRBD2. Germline trimming cut 4 bases from V and 12 bases from J; bases unmatched to any gene: 17. Germline V gene lookup returns CDR1 SGHTS and CDR2 YDEGEE. There are 16 residues in the CDR3. The CDR3 is CASSQEGASGKRLQFF. CDR3 nucleotides: TGTGCCAGCAGCCAGGAGGGGGCTAGCGGGAAACGGCTGCAGTTCTTC.

With respect to this clone: At the DNA level, this CDR3 is encoded by other sequences in the same sample as well. This chain uses TRBV9 with TRBJ1-1; D gene unclear. Germline CDR1 reads SGDLS; CDR2 reads YYNGEE. The CDR3 loop spans 13 amino acids. The V gene lost 0 bases and the J gene lost 2 bases, with 5 bases spanning the gap. The CDR3 DNA is TGTGCCAGCAGCGTAGCCGTAAACACTGAAGCTTTCTTT. Translation gives CASSVAVNTEAFF.

V gene TRBV29-1 combines with J gene TRBJ1-2, with 10 bases that match TRBD1. The CDR3 consists of 15 residues. Germline CDR1 is SQVTM and CDR2 is ANQGSEA. The V segment lost 3 bases and the J segment 3 bases; nucleotides outside the gene matches: 7. The CDR3 here is CSVDLAGTGDYGYTF. Written as DNA, the CDR3 is TGCAGCGTTGACCTGGCCGGGACAGGGGACTATGGCTACACCTTC. The full variable domain, completed using reference TRBV29-1 and TRBJ1-2, is SAVISQKPSRDICQRGTSLTIQCQVDSQVTMMFWYRQQPGQSLTLIATANQGSEATYESGFVIDKFPISRPNLTFSTLTVSNMSPEDSSIYLCSVDLAGTGDYGYTFGSGTRLTVV.

V usage is TRBV19 and J usage is TRBJ2-2; D uncertain. Germline V gives CDR1 LNHDA, CDR2 SQIVND (reference sequence). The CDR3 is 16 residues long. Trimming removed 3 bases at V and 6 bases at J, with 17 bases between. The CDR3 sequence is CASSILTPGSSGELFF. In DNA form, the CDR3 reads TGTGCCAGTAGTATCCTGACACCTGGAAGTTCCGGGGAGCTGTTTTTT.

The chain recombines TRBV7-9 with TRBJ1-2; 10 bases match TRBD1. V was pared by 4 bases and J by 1 base, with 6 bases of the junction left unmatched. The CDR3 is 16 amino acids. Germline assignment: CDR1 SEHNR and CDR2 FQNEAQ (reference sequence). The CDR3 sequence is CASSSDRGIRNYGYTF. The CDR3 nucleotides are TGTGCCAGCAGCTCGGACAGGGGGATCCGTAACTATGGCTACACCTTC. The full variable domain, in which reference TRBV7-9 and TRBJ1-2 provide the parts outside the CDR3, is DTGVSQNPRHKITKRGQNVTFRCDPISEHNRLYWYRQTLGQGPEFLTYFQNEAQLEKSRLLSDRFSAERPKGSFSTLEIQRTEQGDSAMYLCASSSDRGIRNYGYTFGSGTRLTVV.

The rearrangement links TRBV7-2 to TRBJ2-1; 7 bases map to TRBD2. With V trimmed by 7 bases and J by 6 bases, 9 bases remained unmatched. The germline V gene encodes CDR1 SGHTA and CDR2 FQGNSA. The CDR3 has 14 residues. The CDR3 is CASTTLSGTNEQFF. The CDR3 DNA reads as TGTGCCAGCACCACTCTAAGCGGGACCAATGAGCAGTTCTTC.

This clone has a handful of counts. V gene TRBV5-6 combines with J gene TRBJ1-2; no clear D. This CDR3 has 13 residues. CDR1 and CDR2 from the germline V gene are SGHDT and YYEEEE. Trimming removed 0 bases from V and 6 bases from J, with 9 bases in between. CDR3 in amino acids: CASSLVSQDGYTF. The CDR3 DNA is TGTGCCAGCAGCTTGGTGAGTCAAGATGGCTACACCTTC.

The chain carries TRBV7-2 and TRBJ1-4; possibly TRBD1 for D (5 bases). There are 16 residues in the CDR3. In germline, CDR1 is SGHTA, CDR2 FQGNSA. V was cut by 2 bases and J by 0 bases, with 10 bases left in between. CDR3 residues: CASSLSGPATNEKLFF. The CDR3 region has the DNA TGTGCCAGCAGCTTATCAGGGCCTGCAACTAATGAAAAACTGTTTTTT.

This sequence joins TRBV7-9 and TRBJ2-3; 7 nucleotides line up with TRBD2. Per germline, CDR1 SEHNR and CDR2 FQNEAQ (reference sequence). V was clipped by 4 bases and J by 0 bases; unmatched bases: 7. This CDR3 is 16 amino acids long. The CDR3: CASSSPLAASTDTQYF. CDR3 sequence (DNA): TGTGCCAGCAGCTCCCCCCTAGCGGCTAGCACAGATACGCAGTATTTT.

The chain joins TRBV29-1 to TRBJ2-4; 7 bases match TRBD1. The CDR3 is 15 amino acids. Looked up from germline, CDR1 is SQVTM and CDR2 is ANQGSEA. V lost 6 bases to trimming and J lost 3 bases; unmatched junction nucleotides: 11. The CDR3 is CSVETRGRDKNIQYF. Written as DNA, the CDR3 is TGCAGCGTGGAGACAAGGGGGCGTGACAAAAACATTCAGTACTTC.

The chain combines TRBV7-2 with TRBJ1-5, with a weak D call TRBD1 (5 bases). The CDR3 covers 15 residues. CDR1 is SGHTA, CDR2 FQGNSA, per germline. The V end lost 5 bases, the J end lost 2 bases, and 13 bases lay between the germline ends. CDR3 DNA: TGTGCCAGCAGCAAGGACGGGGGAGGCAATCAGCCCCAGCATTTT. It translates to CASSKDGGGNQPQHF. The whole variable domain, filled in from reference TRBV7-2 and TRBJ1-5, reads GAGVSQSPSNKVTEKGKDVELRCDPISGHTALYWYRQSLGQGLEFLIYFQGNSAPDKSGLPSDRFSAERTGGSVSTLTIQRTQQEDSAVYLCASSKDGGGNQPQHFGDGTRLSIL.

CDR3: CASSQGGTSGSYEQYF. The CDR3 DNA reads as TGTGCCAGCAGCCAAGGTGGGACTAGCGGATCCTACGAGCAGTACTTC. V is TRBV4-2 and J is TRBJ2-7; 11 bases map to TRBD2. The CDR3 has 16 amino acids. Trimming took 1 base from V and 1 from J; bases not matched to a gene: 3. Germline CDR1 and CDR2: LGHNA and YNFKEQ.

V and J are TRBV28 and TRBJ2-5; D gene ambiguous. V lost 6 bases and J 1 base, leaving 9 bases between the germline ends. Germline loops: CDR1 MDHEN, CDR2 SYDVKM. The CDR3 length is 13 residues. CDR3 sequence (DNA): TGTGCCAGCAGCCCGGGTTTCCAAGAGACCCAGTACTTC. As protein: CASSPGFQETQYF.

The rearrangement uses TRBV19 and TRBJ2-7; 7 nucleotides line up with TRBD1. J lost 9 bases, V lost 5 bases, and 7 bases had no gene match. The germline CDR1 and CDR2 sequences are LNHDA and SQIVND (reference sequence). The CDR3 extends over 12 amino acids. CDR3 sequence: CASSPRDSGQYF. As DNA, the CDR3 is TGTGCCAGTAGTCCCCGGGACAGTGGGCAGTACTTC.

This sequence joins TRBV7-2 and TRBJ1-5; D is unresolved. The V gene lost 5 bases and the J gene lost 1 base, with 12 bases spanning the gap. The CDR3 extends over 15 amino acids. Germline assignment: CDR1 SGHTA and CDR2 FQGNSA. The CDR3: CASSPPPGSNQPQHF. The CDR3 DNA is TGTGCCAGCAGCCCCCCCCCGGGAAGCAATCAGCCCCAGCATTTT.

The chain links TRBV30 to TRBJ1-4; TRBD1 might be the D (6 bases). The CDR3 consists of 15 residues. Trimming stripped 2 bases from V and 5 bases from J, with 15 bases between. The germline V gene encodes CDR1 GTSNPN and CDR2 SVGIG (reference sequence). The CDR3 loop is CAWSHHRETNEKLFF. The DNA of the CDR3 is TGTGCCTGGAGTCACCACAGGGAGACGAATGAAAAACTGTTTTTT.

This clone was picked up one time. The chain links TRBV9 to TRBJ2-3; TRBD2 matches at 12 bases. J lost 3 bases, V lost 3 bases, and 5 bases had no gene match. The V gene's germline CDR1 is SGDLS and CDR2 YYNGEE. The CDR3 runs to 16 residues. In DNA form, the CDR3 reads TGTGCCAGCAGCGCTAGCGGGAGGGCCGGGACAGATACGCAGTATTTT. Its translation: CASSASGRAGTDTQYF.